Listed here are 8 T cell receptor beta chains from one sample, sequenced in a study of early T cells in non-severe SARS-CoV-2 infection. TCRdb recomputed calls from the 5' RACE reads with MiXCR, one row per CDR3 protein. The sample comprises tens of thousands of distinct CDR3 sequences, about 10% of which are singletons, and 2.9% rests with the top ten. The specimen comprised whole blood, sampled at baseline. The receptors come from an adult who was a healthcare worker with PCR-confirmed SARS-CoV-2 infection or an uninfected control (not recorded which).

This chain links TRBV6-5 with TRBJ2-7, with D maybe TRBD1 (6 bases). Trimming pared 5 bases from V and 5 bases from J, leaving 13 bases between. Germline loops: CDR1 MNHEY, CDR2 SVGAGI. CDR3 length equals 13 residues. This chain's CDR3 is CASSETGMDEQYF. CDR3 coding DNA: TGTGCCAGCAGTGAAACAGGGATGGACGAGCAGTACTTC.

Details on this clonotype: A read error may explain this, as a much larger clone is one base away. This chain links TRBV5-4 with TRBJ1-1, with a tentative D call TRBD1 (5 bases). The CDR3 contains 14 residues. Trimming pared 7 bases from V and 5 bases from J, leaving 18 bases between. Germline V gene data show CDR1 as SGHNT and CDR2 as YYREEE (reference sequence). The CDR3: CASGMDGGNTEAFF. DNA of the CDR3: TGTGCCAGCGGCATGGATGGGGGGAATACTGAAGCTTTCTTT.

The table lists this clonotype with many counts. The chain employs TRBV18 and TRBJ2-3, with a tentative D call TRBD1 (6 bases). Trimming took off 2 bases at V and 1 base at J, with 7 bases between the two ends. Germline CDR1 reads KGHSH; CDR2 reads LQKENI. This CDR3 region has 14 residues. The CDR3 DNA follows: TGTGCCAGCTCACCAGGGGGCCGCACAGATACGCAGTATTTT. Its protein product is CASSPGGRTDTQYF.

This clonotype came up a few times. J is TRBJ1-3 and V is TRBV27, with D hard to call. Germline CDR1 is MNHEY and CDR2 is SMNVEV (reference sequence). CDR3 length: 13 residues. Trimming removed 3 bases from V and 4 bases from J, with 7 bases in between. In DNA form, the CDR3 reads TGTGCCAGCAGTTTGGAACAGGGAAACACCATATATTTT. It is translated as CASSLEQGNTIYF.

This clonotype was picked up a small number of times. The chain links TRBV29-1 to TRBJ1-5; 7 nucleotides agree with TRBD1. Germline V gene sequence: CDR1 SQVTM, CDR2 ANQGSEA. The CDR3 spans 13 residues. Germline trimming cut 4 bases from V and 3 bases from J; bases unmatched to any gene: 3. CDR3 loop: CSVAGQPNQPQHF. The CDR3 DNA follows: TGCAGCGTTGCGGGACAGCCCAATCAGCCCCAGCATTTT. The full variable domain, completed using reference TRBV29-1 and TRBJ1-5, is SAVISQKPSRDICQRGTSLTIQCQVDSQVTMMFWYRQQPGQSLTLIATANQGSEATYESGFVIDKFPISRPNLTFSTLTVSNMSPEDSSIYLCSVAGQPNQPQHFGDGTRLSIL.

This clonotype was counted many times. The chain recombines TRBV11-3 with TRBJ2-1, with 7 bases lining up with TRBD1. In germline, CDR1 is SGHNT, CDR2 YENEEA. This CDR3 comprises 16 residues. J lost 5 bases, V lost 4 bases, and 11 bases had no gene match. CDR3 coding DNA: TGTGCCAGCAGCTCGACAGGGATCTTCGGGGACAATGAGCAGTTCTTC. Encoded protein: CASSSTGIFGDNEQFF.

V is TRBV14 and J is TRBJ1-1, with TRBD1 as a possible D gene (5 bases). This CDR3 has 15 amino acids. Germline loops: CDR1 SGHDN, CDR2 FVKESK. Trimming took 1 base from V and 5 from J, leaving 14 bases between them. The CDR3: CASSQAPGGRTEAFF. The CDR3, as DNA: TGTGCCAGCAGCCAAGCTCCGGGGGGTCGAACTGAAGCTTTCTTT.

CDR3 in amino acids: CSAMYNEQFF. In DNA form, the CDR3 reads TGCAGTGCTATGTACAATGAGCAGTTCTTC. This rearrangement joins TRBV20-1 to TRBJ2-1; D remains unclear. V shed 4 bases and J shed 4 bases, with 2 bases lying between them. CDR3 size: 10 residues. CDR1 DFQATT and CDR2 SNEGSKA come from the germline V gene (reference sequence).